This TCR beta chain was found in a study of T cells in Graves' hyperthyroidism and ophthalmopathy. Using RNA transcripts as the source, TCR beta CDR3 regions were amplified. Carried out on the TCR CDR3, a first-round RT-PCR used the HTBI primer set. Each CDR3 protein is one row after TCRdb ran MiXCR on the multiplex PCR reads. The repertoire consists of around 600,000 distinct CDR3 sequences, with 14% occurring once and the leading ten covering roughly 6.9%. The diagnoses drew upon clinical symptoms, serum thyroxine and TRAb, thyroid ultrasound and orbital computed tomography. Germline CDR1 is SGHTA and CDR2 is FQGTGA. After removal of 5 bases from V and 7 bases from J, the junction contained 9 bases not matched to a gene. The CDR3 runs 14 residues. This clonotype occurred many times. No antigen is known for it. The study, taken as a whole, reports: Ophthalmopathy stood apart from stable hyperthyroidism in a 13 V-J model. The majority of expanded thyroid clonotypes above 0.001 also appeared in blood.

The chain combines TRBV7-3 with TRBJ1-2; TRBD1 agrees at 8 bases. The clonotype was recovered from a woman aged 18 to 35 with Graves' ophthalmopathy. Sequencing was carried out using blood. CDR3 bases: TGTGCCAGCAGCGACAGACAGGGGCGGTCTGGCTACACCTTC. It codes for CASSDRQGRSGYTF.